A single sample gave rise to the 19 T cell receptor beta chains below, sequenced in a study of T cells after yellow fever vaccination. TCRdb fed the 5' RACE reads into MiXCR, producing one record per CDR3 protein. The sample lists some 120,000 distinct CDR3 sequences, about 8.8% occurring once. The sequenced sample was CD8+ T cells sorted from PBMCs, obtained on the day of the yellow fever booster vaccination. These receptors all stem from a man aged 18 to 29 who received the YFV17D yellow fever vaccine.

The table lists this clonotype with a few counts. The CDR3 loop reads CASSLAGVGNTIYF. In DNA, the CDR3 is TGTGCCAGCAGCTTGGCAGGGGTTGGAAACACCATATATTTT. V and J are TRBV5-6 and TRBJ1-3; D possibly corresponds to TRBD1 (6 bases). The CDR3 has 14 residues. Trimming took off 0 bases at V and 3 bases at J, with 7 bases between the two ends. Per the germline V gene, CDR1 is SGHDT and CDR2 is YYEEEE.

This clonotype has a handful of counts. The chain couples TRBV10-2 to TRBJ2-7; D gene uncertain. The ends were cut back, 6 bases at V and 3 bases at J, with 6 bases in the middle. The CDR3 runs to 11 residues. The V gene's germline CDR1 is WSHSY and CDR2 SAAADI. CDR3 sequence reads: CASRQGYEQYF. DNA for the CDR3: TGCGCCAGCAGACAAGGCTACGAGCAGTACTTC.

This clonotype was seen a handful of times. V usage is TRBV7-9 and J usage is TRBJ2-5; D is unclear. CDR3 length: 14 residues. Trimming cost V 5 bases and J 2 bases, with 12 bases left between them. In germline, CDR1 is SEHNR, CDR2 FQNEAQ (reference sequence). CDR3 sequence reads: CASSLRNSQETQYF. The CDR3 DNA sequence: TGTGCCAGCAGCCTGAGAAACAGTCAAGAGACCCAGTACTTC.

This clonotype was counted a few times. The chain uses TRBV5-4 and TRBJ1-6, with D perhaps matching TRBD1 (5 bases). The CDR3 covers 16 residues. CDR1 SGHNT and CDR2 YYREEE come from the germline V gene (reference sequence). Trimming shortened V by 0 bases and J by 10 bases, and 17 bases separated the two germline ends. The CDR3 loop reads CASSLGQGGLYSPLHF. The CDR3 nucleotides read TGTGCCAGCAGCTTGGGGCAGGGAGGCCTTTACTCACCCCTCCACTTT.

In its sample, this clonotype was seen many times. The CDR3: CASSQYRGQNQPQHF. The DNA for the CDR3 is TGCGCCAGCAGCCAATATAGGGGGCAGAATCAGCCCCAGCATTTT. The genes are TRBV4-3 and TRBJ1-5; TRBD1 agrees at 7 bases. This CDR3 region has 15 residues. CDR1 and CDR2 from the germline V gene are LGHNA and YSLEER. Trimming took 2 bases from V and 4 from J; bases not matched to a gene: 5.

This chain connects TRBV5-6 to TRBJ2-7; D call uncertain. The germline gives CDR1 SGHDT, CDR2 YYEEEE. The CDR3 totals 12 residues. Trimming shortened V by 4 bases and J by 7 bases, and 12 bases separated the two germline ends. The CDR3 is CASSVMSLEQYF. DNA for the CDR3: TGTGCCAGCAGCGTGATGTCTCTGGAGCAGTACTTC.

This clonotype was counted a few times. V and J are TRBV7-2 and TRBJ2-5; the D is unclear. Germline V CDR1 and CDR2: SGHTA, FQGNSA. The CDR3 sequence is 14 residues long. V was cut by 4 bases and J by 5 bases, with 14 bases left in between. The CDR3 DNA sequence: TGTGCCAGCAGCTCCCGACCAGTATGGGAGACCCAGTACTTC. It encodes CASSSRPVWETQYF.

This clonotype was seen only a few times. The chain joins TRBV28 to TRBJ2-5; unclear D gene. There are 15 residues in the CDR3. The germline V gene encodes CDR1 MDHEN and CDR2 SYDVKM. V lost 1 base, J lost 0 bases, and 9 bases lay in between. The CDR3 loop is CASSLFWGNQETQYF. The CDR3 DNA sequence: TGTGCCAGCAGTTTATTCTGGGGTAACCAAGAGACCCAGTACTTC.

This clonotype was detected a few times. The genes are TRBV20-1 and TRBJ2-7, with 9 bases lining up with TRBD2. Trimming removed 0 bases from V and 2 bases from J; junction bases left unmatched: 11. Germline values: CDR1 DFQATT, CDR2 SNEGSKA (reference sequence). The CDR3 runs to 17 residues. For the CDR3, the DNA is TGCAGTGCTAGAGATCGGCTAGCGGGGACCTATACCTACGAGCAGTACTTC. It specifies CSARDRLAGTYTYEQYF.

This clonotype appeared many times. V usage is TRBV12-3 or TRBV12-4 and J usage is TRBJ2-1; D is uncertain. V lost 1 base to trimming and J lost 4 bases, with 11 bases between them. CDR3 length equals 15 residues. For the CDR3, the DNA is TGTGCCAGCAGTTTAGGGTTAAGGGCGTACAATGAGCAGTTCTTC. Its translation is CASSLGLRAYNEQFF.

The chain couples TRBV4-1 to TRBJ2-3, with TRBD1 as a possible D gene (6 bases). V was trimmed by 4 bases and J by 0 bases, leaving 17 bases between them. The length of the CDR3 is 17 residues. Germline V gives CDR1 MGHRA, CDR2 YSYEKL. The CDR3 is CASSRWDNKASTDTQYF. The DNA of the CDR3 is TGCGCCAGCAGCCGCTGGGACAACAAAGCTAGCACAGATACGCAGTATTTT.

This rearrangement joins TRBV7-6 to TRBJ2-6; D uncertain. CDR3 size: 17 residues. Trimming left V 1 base short and J 0 bases short, with 10 bases between. The germline CDR1 and CDR2 sequences are SGHVS and FNYEAQ. The CDR3 DNA sequence: TGTGCCAGCAGCTTAGAGCCAAGCACCTCTGGGGCCAACGTCCTGACTTTC. Its protein product is CASSLEPSTSGANVLTF. Supplemented by reference TRBV7-6 and TRBJ2-6, the full variable domain reads GAGVSQSPRYKVTKRGQDVALRCDPISGHVSLYWYRQALGQGPEFLTYFNYEAQQDKSGLPNDRFSAERPEGSISTLTIQRTEQRDSAMYRCASSLEPSTSGANVLTFGAGSRLTVL.

The gene calls are TRBV20-1 and TRBJ1-1; D unresolved. Trimming pared 5 bases from V and 1 base from J, leaving 14 bases between. Looked up from germline, CDR1 is DFQATT and CDR2 is SNEGSKA (reference sequence). The CDR3 covers 14 residues. For the CDR3, the DNA is TGCAGTGCTCCGGACGGGAGCCGGAACACTGAAGCTTTCTTT. Protein sequence: CSAPDGSRNTEAFF.

The chain combines TRBV7-2 with TRBJ2-3, with TRBD2 matching 10 bases. J was trimmed by 5 bases and V by 4 bases; bases with no gene match: 6. CDR1 is SGHTA and CDR2 is FQGNSA in the germline V gene. The CDR3 has 15 residues. Written as DNA, the CDR3 is TGTGCCAGCAGCTCTAGCGGGGGTTCTGGAGATACGCAGTATTTT. Amino acids: CASSSSGGSGDTQYF. The whole variable domain, remainder taken from reference TRBV7-2 and TRBJ2-3, is GAGVSQSPSNKVTEKGKDVELRCDPISGHTALYWYRQSLGQGLEFLIYFQGNSAPDKSGLPSDRFSAERTGGSVSTLTIQRTQQEDSAVYLCASSSSGGSGDTQYFGPGTRLTVL.

This clonotype came up a few times. The chain joins TRBV27 to TRBJ2-4; TRBD1 aligns across 11 bases. The V and J ends lost 2 bases and 6 bases, in that order; junction bases with no gene match: 9. Germline values: CDR1 MNHEY, CDR2 SMNVEV (reference sequence). The CDR3 is 17 residues long. Written as DNA, the CDR3 is TGTGCCAGCAGTTTAATCCCAGGGGGACAGGGGGTAAACATTCAGTACTTC. This encodes CASSLIPGGQGVNIQYF.

V and J are TRBV6-2 or TRBV6-3 and TRBJ1-5; 8 bases map to TRBD1. The CDR3 length is 14 residues. Trimming took 7 bases from V and 7 from J; bases not matched to a gene: 9. The V gene's germline CDR1 is MNHEY and CDR2 SVGEGT. Here the CDR3 DNA reads TGTGCCAGCACTTATCAGGGGGCAGGACAGCCCCAGCATTTT. This gives the protein CASTYQGAGQPQHF.

This clonotype was counted many times. In nucleotides, the CDR3 is TGTGCCAGCAGCCAAGTGGGACAGACCTACGAGCAGTACTTC. It codes for CASSQVGQTYEQYF. The rearrangement links TRBV4-2 to TRBJ2-7, with 7 bases fitting TRBD1. From germline, CDR1 is LGHNA and CDR2 YNFKEQ. The CDR3 runs 14 residues. With 1 base clipped from V and 2 bases from J, the junction kept 2 bases outside the gene matches.

This chain connects TRBV4-1 to TRBJ2-1, with D tentatively TRBD1 (6 bases). Germline CDR1 reads MGHRA; CDR2 reads YSYEKL. V lost 4 bases to trimming and J lost 8 bases, with 12 bases between them. The CDR3 spans 13 residues. DNA of the CDR3: TGCGCCAGCAGCCCGGCCAGGGGCGATGAGCAGTTCTTC. It is translated as CASSPARGDEQFF.

By frequency in the sample, this clonotype is medium-sized. This chain joins TRBV19 and TRBJ2-1; 9 bases map to TRBD2. The J segment lost 8 bases and the V segment lost 5 bases, leaving 7 bases of the junction unmatched. The CDR3 contains 14 residues. The germline gives CDR1 LNHDA, CDR2 SQIVND (reference sequence). For the CDR3, the DNA is TGTGCCAGTAGTTCGCGGGGGGGCCATGATGAGCAGTTCTTC. This encodes CASSSRGGHDEQFF.